The 16 T cell receptor beta chains presented below share a single source sample, sequenced in a study of T cell repertoires in cytomegalovirus infection (dated by TCRdb to between 2018 and 2021). Reads for this sample came from an Illumina HiSeq 1500. TCRdb reanalyzed the raw reads on its own, using fastp at Q25 for trimming and MiXCR for clone calling, and kept in-frame beta chains. Each entry is one CDR3 protein sequence, shown with its most common DNA and genes. In all, the sample holds under 90,000 distinct CDR3 sequences, and around half of those were seen once. The ten largest clones capture 85% to 95% of the sample. These TCRs are of unknown antigen specificity. Reading the label with the study, this specimen's treatment or condition is: in vitro stimulation with specific CMV peptide epitopes to enrich CMV-specific T cells. Sequencing was performed on CD8+ T cells from cultured PBMCs, taken from culture after CMV antigen stimulation. The receptors originated from a human donor in good health (CMV status not recorded). Some clones in this sample may be carry-over from other donors' samples.

This chain links TRBV28 with TRBJ2-3, with D unclear. Germline V CDR1 and CDR2: MDHEN, SYDVKM. The CDR3 loop spans 15 amino acids. With 5 bases removed from V and 0 bases from J, the gap between germline ends came to 12 bases. The CDR3 reads CASSPGRASTDTQYF. In nucleotides, the CDR3 is TGTGCCAGCAGTCCTGGAAGGGCTAGCACAGATACGCAGTATTTT.

This clonotype was found a few times. V and J are TRBV4-2 and TRBJ2-1, with a weak D call TRBD1 (5 bases). V lost 4 bases and J 7 bases, leaving 17 bases between the germline ends. CDR3 length equals 15 residues. Per germline, CDR1 LGHNA and CDR2 YNFKEQ. CDR3 residues: CASSPNQGVGNEQFF. The CDR3 DNA reads TGTGCCAGCAGCCCCAATCAGGGTGTCGGAAATGAGCAGTTCTTC.

This clonotype has ten or more counts. The chain joins TRBV7-6 to TRBJ1-3; D is unclear. Germline assignment: CDR1 SGHVS and CDR2 FNYEAQ. The V and J ends lost 1 base and 4 bases respectively, with 2 bases between them. The CDR3 consists of 12 residues. CDR3 coding DNA: TGTGCCAGCAGCTTAGAAGGAAACACCATATATTTT. Residues: CASSLEGNTIYF.

The rearrangement links TRBV7-2 to TRBJ2-7; 8 bases map to TRBD2. Germline V gene lookup returns CDR1 SGHTA and CDR2 FQGNSA. V gave up 3 bases and J gave up 5 bases; unmatched junction bases: 9. This CDR3 has 15 residues. The CDR3 DNA follows: TGTGCCAGCAGCTTTCAACCGGGACTAGTCAACGAGCAGTACTTC. This encodes CASSFQPGLVNEQYF. Full variable domain (outside the CDR3, taken from reference TRBV7-2 and TRBJ2-7): GAGVSQSPSNKVTEKGKDVELRCDPISGHTALYWYRQSLGQGLEFLIYFQGNSAPDKSGLPSDRFSAERTGGSVSTLTIQRTQQEDSAVYLCASSFQPGLVNEQYFGPGTRLTVT.

There are a few counts of this clonotype. The rearrangement links TRBV7-4 to TRBJ2-2, with 13 bases matching TRBD2. CDR1 and CDR2 (germline): SGHVT, SQSDAQ. The CDR3 has 17 amino acids. With V trimmed by 5 bases and J by 2 bases, 5 bases remained unmatched. The CDR3 nucleotides read TGTGCCAGCAGCCCGACTAGCGGGGGGCTCAACACCGGGGAGCTGTTTTTT. Its translation is CASSPTSGGLNTGELFF.

This clonotype was observed a few times. The V call is TRBV9, the J call TRBJ1-3, with D unclear. Germline CDR1 reads SGDLS; CDR2 reads YYNGEE. The CDR3 extends over 17 amino acids. V lost 0 bases, J lost 0 bases, and 13 bases lay in between. CDR3 sequence (DNA): TGTGCCAGCAGCGTAGACGGTCAAGGGCTCTCTGGAAACACCATATATTTT. As protein: CASSVDGQGLSGNTIYF.

This clonotype appeared a single time. The chain carries TRBV7-3 and TRBJ1-1, with D unclear. The CDR3 totals 13 residues. The V and J ends lost 1 base and 1 base respectively, with 4 bases between them. Germline CDR1 SGHTA, CDR2 FQGTGA. The CDR3 sequence is CASSLNENTEAFF. As DNA, the CDR3 is TGTGCCAGCAGCTTAAACGAGAACACTGAAGCTTTCTTT.

This clonotype has only a few counts. This sequence joins TRBV7-2 and TRBJ1-1; weak D call: TRBD1 (5 bases). Germline V gene sequence: CDR1 SGHTA, CDR2 FQGNSA. The CDR3 runs 14 residues. V gave up 1 base and J gave up 5 bases, with 11 bases separating them. The CDR3 reads CASSLEVRATEAFF. The CDR3 DNA reads as TGTGCCAGCAGCTTAGAAGTCAGGGCGACTGAAGCTTTCTTT.

The chain employs TRBV7-6 and TRBJ2-4, with D unresolved. Trimming cost V 0 bases and J 6 bases, with 15 bases left between them. The CDR3 length is 16 residues. Germline CDR1 and CDR2: SGHVS and FNYEAQ. The CDR3 reads CASSLAEGMVRNIQYF. The CDR3, as DNA: TGTGCCAGCAGCTTAGCTGAAGGGATGGTGCGAAACATTCAGTACTTC.

V is TRBV11-2 and J is TRBJ2-2, with D possibly being TRBD2 (6 bases). Germline-derived CDR1 and CDR2 are SGHAT and FQNNGV. V gave up 5 bases and J gave up 6 bases, with 22 bases separating them. This CDR3 has 17 residues. CDR3 residues: CASSTKKRERVAGELFF. As DNA, the CDR3 is TGTGCCAGCAGCACAAAGAAACGGGAGAGGGTGGCCGGGGAGCTGTTTTTT.

This clonotype occurred a few times. The gene calls are TRBV27 and TRBJ2-3, with TRBD2 identical over 7 bases. The CDR3 spans 14 residues. Germline CDR1 MNHEY, CDR2 SMNVEV (reference sequence). With V trimmed by 5 bases and J by 0 bases, 2 bases remained unmatched. Here the CDR3 reads CASSLAVSTDTQYF. CDR3 DNA sequence: TGTGCCAGCAGTCTAGCGGTTAGCACAGATACGCAGTATTTT.

This clonotype was seen a handful of times. V usage is TRBV4-1 and J usage is TRBJ2-7, with no clear D. Trimming removed 0 bases at V and 0 bases at J, with 12 bases between. The germline CDR1 and CDR2 sequences are MGHRA and YSYEKL. This CDR3 contains 16 residues. The CDR3 DNA is TGCGCCAGCAGCCAAGATCCTGGGAACCCCTCCTACGAGCAGTACTTC. It codes for CASSQDPGNPSYEQYF.

CDR3 DNA: TGTGCCAGCAGTGGTGACCCCGGGTTGTCCGGTGAGCAGTTCTTC. Encoded protein: CASSGDPGLSGEQFF. The chain uses TRBV27 and TRBJ2-1; no reliable D call. This CDR3 is built from 15 residues. From germline, CDR1 is MNHEY and CDR2 SMNVEV (reference sequence). V lost 5 bases to trimming and J lost 9 bases, with 20 bases between them.

At least ten counts were recorded for this clonotype. The V gene is TRBV6-1, the J gene TRBJ2-4, with D perhaps TRBD2 (8 bases). Germline V gene sequence: CDR1 MNHNS, CDR2 SASEGT. This CDR3 has 15 amino acids. V dropped 4 bases and J dropped 4 bases, with 14 bases sitting between them. The CDR3 loop reads CASSAGGTEKNIQYF. The CDR3 DNA is TGTGCCAGCAGTGCGGGGGGGACAGAAAAAAACATTCAGTACTTC.

The chain is built from TRBV6-5 and TRBJ2-7, with TRBD1 matching over 7 bases. CDR3 length equals 16 residues. The trim removed 7 bases at V and 4 bases at J, leaving 16 bases unmatched. Germline values: CDR1 MNHEY, CDR2 SVGAGI. The CDR3 loop reads CASKKGDNRGVYEQYF. The CDR3 DNA reads TGTGCCAGCAAAAAGGGCGATAACAGGGGTGTGTACGAGCAGTACTTC.

This chain links TRBV11-1 with TRBJ2-4; 8 bases are a match to TRBD2. The CDR3 contains 14 residues. Germline V gene data show CDR1 as SGHAT and CDR2 as FQDESV (reference sequence). The V and J ends lost 6 bases and 5 bases, in that order; junction bases with no gene match: 6. Here the CDR3 DNA reads TGTGCCAGCAGTAACCGGGGGGGCGAAAACATTCAGTACTTC. Translating it yields CASSNRGGENIQYF.